This T cell receptor beta chain comes out of a study of T cell repertoires in aging, cancer and after chemotherapy. General observations from the study: In each cancer cohort, median generation probability increased across chemotherapy, suggesting thymic output rebounded. These repertoire data do not allow conclusions about immunological memory after chemotherapy. Untreated cancer patients had significantly lower blood TCR diversity than age-matched healthy donors.

This clonotype has only a few counts. The antigen is not known. Multiplex touch-down PCR with TRB-A/B primers amplified rearranged V-D-J TRB sequences. TCRdb reprocessed the multiplex PCR reads via MiXCR and lists one record per CDR3 protein. The table has approximately 11,000 distinct CDR3 sequences, approximately 32% seen once. Amplification of TCR beta used genomic DNA extracted from peripheral blood. The CDR3 consists of 16 residues. V shed 3 bases and J 5 bases; nucleotides not matched to a gene: 8. The chain is built from TRBV12-3 or TRBV12-4 and TRBJ2-5; TRBD1 agrees at 11 bases. This clonotype was sampled from a human donor in good health. The donor label of this sample is uncertain. Sequencing input: blood. CDR3 in DNA: TGTGCCAGCAGTTTTTCGGGACAGGGGGTTGAGGAGACCCAGTACTTC. This translates into CASSFSGQGVEETQYF.